Presented here are 2 T cell receptor beta chains from one specimen sequenced in a study of PD-1 blockade in mismatch repair-deficient tumors (dated by TCRdb to between 2016 and 2019). Libraries were built with the immunoSEQ multiplex PCR assay. TCRdb provides this immuneACCESS table in a form limited to in-frame rearrangements. Some clones are lacking; in checked studies, under half of them reflect an unresolved V gene, and why the rest are absent is not known. In this sample the table shows about 14,000 clones, 86% of which occur a single time. The top ten hold 3.5% to 6% of the sample. Which antigens these TCRs recognize remains unknown. This sample's time point label indicates: approximately 10-day in vitro stimulation with candidate neoantigen peptide 6. Sequenced material: cells cultured in vitro, taken from a patient treated with pembrolizumab. The source of these receptors is an adult with mismatch repair-deficient cancer.

The genes are TRBV5-1 and TRBJ1-3; no firm D call. The germline V gene has CDR1 SGHRS and CDR2 YFSETQ. The CDR3 has 16 residues. Trimming pared 4 bases from V and 0 bases from J, leaving 14 bases between. Here the CDR3 reads CASSPYVVNSGNTIYF. The CDR3 bases are TGCGCCAGCAGCCCCTACGTCGTAAACTCTGGAAACACCATATATTTT. The whole variable domain, remainder taken from reference TRBV5-1 and TRBJ1-3, is KAGVTQTPRYLIKTRGQQVTLSCSPISGHRSVSWYQQTPGQGLQFLFEYFSETQRNKGNFPGRFSGRQFSNSRSEMNVSTLELGDSALYLCASSPYVVNSGNTIYFGEGSWLTVV.

The V call is TRBV5-1, the J call TRBJ2-6; no firm D call. The length of the CDR3 is 16 residues. The V end was cut by 0 bases, the J end by 0 bases, with 7 bases between. Germline V gene lookup returns CDR1 SGHRS and CDR2 YFSETQ. CDR3 sequence (DNA): TGCGCCAGCAGCTTGGGCTCCCCCTCTGGGGCCAACGTCCTGACTTTC. Its protein product is CASSLGSPSGANVLTF.